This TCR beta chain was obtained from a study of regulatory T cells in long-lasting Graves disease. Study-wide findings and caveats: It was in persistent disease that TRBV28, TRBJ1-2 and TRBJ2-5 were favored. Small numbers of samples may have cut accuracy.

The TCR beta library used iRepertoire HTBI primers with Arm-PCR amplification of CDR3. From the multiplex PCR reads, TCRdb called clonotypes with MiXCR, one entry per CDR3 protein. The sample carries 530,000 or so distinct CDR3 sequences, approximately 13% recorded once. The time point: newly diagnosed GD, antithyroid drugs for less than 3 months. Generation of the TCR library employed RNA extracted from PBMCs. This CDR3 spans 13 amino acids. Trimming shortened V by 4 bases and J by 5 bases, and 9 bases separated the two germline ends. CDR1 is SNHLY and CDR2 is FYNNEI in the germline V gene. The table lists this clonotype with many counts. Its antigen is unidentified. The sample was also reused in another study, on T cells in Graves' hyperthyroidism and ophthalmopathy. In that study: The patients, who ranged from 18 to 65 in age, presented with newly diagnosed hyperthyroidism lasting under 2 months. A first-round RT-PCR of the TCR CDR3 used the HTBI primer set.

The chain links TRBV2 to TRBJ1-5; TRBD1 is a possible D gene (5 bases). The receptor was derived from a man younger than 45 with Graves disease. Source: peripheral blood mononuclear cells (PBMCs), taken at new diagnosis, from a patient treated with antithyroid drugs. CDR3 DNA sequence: TGTGCCAGCAGTGTGTGGGGCGATCAGCCCCAGCATTTT. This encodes CASSVWGDQPQHF.